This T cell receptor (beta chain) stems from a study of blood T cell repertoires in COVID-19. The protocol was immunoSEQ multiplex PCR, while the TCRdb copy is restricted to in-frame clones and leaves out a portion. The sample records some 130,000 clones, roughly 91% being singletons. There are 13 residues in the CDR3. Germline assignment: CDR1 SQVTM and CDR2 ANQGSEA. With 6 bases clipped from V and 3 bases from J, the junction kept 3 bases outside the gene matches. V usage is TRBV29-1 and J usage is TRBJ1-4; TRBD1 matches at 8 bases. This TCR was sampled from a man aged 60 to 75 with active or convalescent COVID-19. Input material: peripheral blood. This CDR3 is CSVQGASNEKLFF. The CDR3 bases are TGCAGCGTGCAGGGGGCCTCTAATGAAAAACTGTTTTTT.